Listed here are 3 T cell receptor beta chains from one sample, sequenced in a study of monozygotic twins with inflammatory bowel disease. TCRdb re-analyzed the 5' RACE reads; it lists each CDR3 protein once, without DNA. The sample is made up of 300,000 to 400,000 distinct CDR3 sequences, and the top ten hold approximately 2% of it. Material for sequencing was blood. These receptors all stem from a human donor with ulcerative colitis or Crohn's disease, or a healthy co-twin of an affected twin (not recorded which).

The CDR3 sequence: CASSQDSGPPTYEQYF. The chain recombines TRBV14 with TRBJ2-7; TCRdb's D call of TRBD1 is untestable without DNA. The CDR3 has 16 amino acids. Germline lookup yields CDR1 SGHDN and CDR2 FVKESK. Filled out from reference TRBV14 and TRBJ2-7, the complete variable domain reads EAGVTQFPSHSVIEKGQTVTLRCDPISGHDNLYWYRRVMGKEIKFLLHFVKESKQDESGMPNNRFLAERTGGTYSTLKVQPAELEDSGVYFCASSQDSGPPTYEQYFGPGTRLTVT.

The chain joins TRBV11-2 to TRBJ2-5; absent DNA, TCRdb's TRBD1 call cannot be checked. The CDR3 sequence is 15 residues long. Germline V gives CDR1 SGHAT, CDR2 FQNNGV. The CDR3 spells CASSPGIYTGETQYF.

This sequence joins TRBV10-3 and TRBJ1-1; no DNA is available, so the TRBD1 call from TCRdb remains unchecked. Germline V CDR1 and CDR2: ENHRY, SYGVKD. This CDR3 has 15 amino acids. CDR3 loop: CAISDHLQGYTEAFF.